One and the same sample provided the 32 T cell receptor beta chains below, sequenced in a study of T cell responses to AZD1222 COVID-19 vaccine. Assay used: immunoSEQ multiplex PCR; TCRdb lists only in-frame clones, some missing. Among some 130,000 clones listed, about nine tenths were seen once. The sequencing used peripheral blood, collected on day 0 of AZD1222 vaccination. The receptors shown here come from an adult in good health.

The rearrangement uses TRBV5-1 and TRBJ2-7; TRBD2 might be the D (6 bases). V lost 4 bases, J lost 3 bases, and 20 bases lay in between. CDR3 size: 16 residues. Germline values: CDR1 SGHRS, CDR2 YFSETQ. CDR3 protein: CASSPAGGVALYEQYF. Here the CDR3 DNA reads TGCGCCAGCAGCCCCGCTGGAGGGGTTGCCCTCTACGAGCAGTACTTC.

This chain uses TRBV28 with TRBJ2-7, with D maybe TRBD1 (5 bases). V was trimmed by 8 bases and J by 8 bases, leaving 19 bases between them. From germline, CDR1 is MDHEN and CDR2 SYDVKM. The CDR3 consists of 13 residues. The CDR3 region has the DNA TGTGCCAGCGCCTCGGTGGCAGGGAAAAAGCAGTACTTC. The encoded protein is CASASVAGKKQYF.

The rearrangement uses TRBV19 and TRBJ1-1; 9 nucleotides agree with TRBD1. CDR1 is LNHDA and CDR2 is SQIVND in the germline V gene (reference sequence). The J segment lost 6 bases and the V segment lost 2 bases, leaving 7 bases of the junction unmatched. The length of the CDR3 is 15 residues. This CDR3 reads CASSIRTGASAEAFF. The DNA for the CDR3 is TGTGCCAGTAGTATACGGACAGGGGCGTCGGCTGAAGCTTTCTTT. The full variable domain, rest sourced from reference TRBV19 and TRBJ1-1, is DGGITQSPKYLFRKEGQNVTLSCEQNLNHDAMYWYRQDPGQGLRLIYYSQIVNDFQKGDIAEGYSVSREKKESFPLTVTSAQKNPTAFYLCASSIRTGASAEAFFGQGTRLTVV.

V usage is TRBV7-2 and J usage is TRBJ2-1; 12 bases agree with TRBD2. Trimming removed 4 bases from V and 8 bases from J; junction bases left unmatched: 9. The CDR3 loop spans 16 amino acids. The germline V gene encodes CDR1 SGHTA and CDR2 FQGNSA. The CDR3 DNA sequence: TGTGCCAGCAGCTCCGCAGGACTAGCGGGGAGGGATGAGCAGTTCTTC. It is translated as CASSSAGLAGRDEQFF. The full variable domain, its missing parts supplied by reference TRBV7-2 and TRBJ2-1, is GAGVSQSPSNKVTEKGKDVELRCDPISGHTALYWYRQSLGQGLEFLIYFQGNSAPDKSGLPSDRFSAERTGGSVSTLTIQRTQQEDSAVYLCASSSAGLAGRDEQFFGPGTRLTVL.

CDR3 loop: CASSQGGSYNEQFF. CDR3 nucleotide sequence: TGTGCCAGCAGCCAAGGAGGCTCCTACAATGAGCAGTTCTTC. This chain connects TRBV7-9 to TRBJ2-1, with a weak D call TRBD2 (5 bases). CDR1 is SEHNR, CDR2 FQNEAQ, per germline (reference sequence). There are 14 residues in the CDR3. Trimming took off 5 bases at V and 0 bases at J, with 8 bases between the two ends.

J is TRBJ1-1 and V is TRBV28; perhaps TRBD1 as D (5 bases). This CDR3 is built from 15 residues. V lost 4 bases and J lost 1, with 13 bases in between. Germline V gene sequence: CDR1 MDHEN, CDR2 SYDVKM. CDR3 residues: CASSSPRGGNTEAFF. The CDR3 DNA is TGTGCCAGCAGTTCGCCGCGGGGGGGGAACACTGAAGCTTTCTTT.

V and J are TRBV28 and TRBJ2-6; the D is unclear. The CDR3 extends over 15 amino acids. Deletions cut 3 bases from V and 0 bases from J, with 6 bases between. Per the germline V gene, CDR1 is MDHEN and CDR2 is SYDVKM. The CDR3 DNA reads as TGTGCCAGCAGTTTCATGGCCTCTGGGGCCAACGTCCTGACTTTC. It yields the protein CASSFMASGANVLTF.

The chain links TRBV9 to TRBJ2-2; 7 nucleotides match TRBD1. The CDR3 loop spans 16 amino acids. Germline assignment: CDR1 SGDLS and CDR2 YYNGEE. Unmatched junction bases numbered 7, after V lost 0 bases and J lost 5 bases. CDR3 DNA: TGTGCCAGCAGCGTAGAAGGAACAGGGGTGACCGGGGAGCTGTTTTTT. Its protein is CASSVEGTGVTGELFF.

V and J are TRBV7-3 and TRBJ1-5; TRBD1 aligns across 11 bases. Germline V CDR1 and CDR2: SGHTA, FQGTGA. The J segment lost 0 bases and the V segment lost 6 bases, leaving 7 bases of the junction unmatched. This CDR3 is 17 amino acids long. This chain's CDR3 is CASRSGQGDYSNQPQHF. CDR3 sequence (DNA): TGTGCCAGCAGGTCGGGACAGGGGGATTATAGCAATCAGCCCCAGCATTTT.

This clone was observed a single time. The CDR3 nucleotides read TGTGCCAGCAGTGAACTAGCGGGAGGGCCTTCCGAGCAGTACTTC. This sequence encodes CASSELAGGPSEQYF. This rearrangement joins TRBV6-4 to TRBJ2-7; 13 bases line up with TRBD2. V was pared by 3 bases and J by 6 bases, with 5 bases of the junction left unmatched. CDR3 size: 15 residues. The germline V gene has CDR1 MRHNA and CDR2 SNTAGT.

This chain connects TRBV27 to TRBJ1-6, with D maybe TRBD1 (5 bases). The CDR3 loop spans 14 amino acids. V was trimmed by 5 bases and J by 7 bases, leaving 12 bases between them. Germline CDR1 and CDR2: MNHEY and SMNVEV (reference sequence). The CDR3 protein is CASSRDRSNSPLHF. In nucleotides, the CDR3 is TGTGCCAGCAGTCGGGACCGCTCAAATTCACCCCTCCACTTT.

The rearrangement links TRBV7-6 to TRBJ2-1; D ambiguous. The CDR3 consists of 15 residues. Trimming pared 5 bases from V and 11 bases from J, leaving 22 bases between. Germline loops: CDR1 SGHVS, CDR2 FNYEAQ. The CDR3 DNA follows: TGTGCCAGCAGCCCAAGATTAGCCACCGACTCGAAGCAGTTCTTC. Translating gives CASSPRLATDSKQFF.

This clone has just a few counts. The chain joins TRBV30 to TRBJ2-1; a possible D gene is TRBD1 (6 bases). V was pared by 3 bases and J by 13 bases, with 19 bases between. The CDR3 consists of 13 residues. The germline V gene encodes CDR1 GTSNPN and CDR2 SVGIG (reference sequence). The CDR3 bases are TGTGCCTGGAGCGGAGTGGGGGCCTTGGGACAGTTCTTC. Translating gives CAWSGVGALGQFF.

This chain links TRBV2 with TRBJ2-3, with 9 bases aligning to TRBD1. V lost 7 bases and J lost 8; bases outside the gene matches: 13. CDR3 length: 15 amino acids. Germline V lookup: CDR1 SNHLY, CDR2 FYNNEI. CDR3 region: CASTLPGQGRGTQYF. The CDR3 DNA follows: TGTGCCAGCACCCTACCGGGACAGGGTAGAGGTACGCAGTATTTT.

The chain links TRBV3-1 (or the pseudogene TRBV3-2) to TRBJ1-1; 10 bases map to TRBD1. Germline V gene lookup returns CDR1 LGHDT and CDR2 YNNKEL (reference sequence). There are 15 residues in the CDR3. The ends lost 3 bases at V and 6 bases at J; junction bases unmatched: 7. The CDR3 spells CASSQRDRGAAEAFF. In DNA, the CDR3 is TGTGCCAGCAGCCAGAGGGACAGGGGTGCGGCTGAAGCTTTCTTT.

The chain links TRBV5-5 to TRBJ2-2, with 12 bases that match TRBD1. Germline loops: CDR1 SGHKS, CDR2 YYEKEE (reference sequence). CDR3 length: 17 amino acids. J gave up 0 bases and V 4 bases, and 4 bases lay outside the gene matches. CDR3 in DNA: TGTGCCAGCAGCGCCGGGACAGGGGGCACGAACACCGGGGAGCTGTTTTTT. Amino acids: CASSAGTGGTNTGELFF.

In regard to this clone: The identical CDR3 is also encoded by other nucleotide sequences in the sample. The chain has TRBV28 and TRBJ1-1, with TRBD1 as a possible D gene (6 bases). The V and J ends lost 1 base and 4 bases respectively, with 10 bases between them. The CDR3 is 14 residues long. From germline, CDR1 is MDHEN and CDR2 SYDVKM. In DNA form, the CDR3 reads TGTGCCAGCAGTTTATTACAGGGTACCACTGAAGCTTTCTTT. It codes for CASSLLQGTTEAFF.

This clone appeared a single time. V and J are TRBV5-1 and TRBJ2-4, with a tentative D call TRBD1 (6 bases). Trimming took off 4 bases at V and 8 bases at J, with 13 bases between the two ends. CDR1 and CDR2 from the germline V gene are SGHRS and YFSETQ. This CDR3 has 13 residues. CDR3 bases: TGCGCCAGCAGCCTCGGGACATCGGACATTCAGTACTTC. Protein product: CASSLGTSDIQYF. Filled out from reference TRBV5-1 and TRBJ2-4, the complete variable domain reads KAGVTQTPRYLIKTRGQQVTLSCSPISGHRSVSWYQQTPGQGLQFLFEYFSETQRNKGNFPGRFSGRQFSNSRSEMNVSTLELGDSALYLCASSLGTSDIQYFGAGTRLSVL.

V gene TRBV3-1 (or the pseudogene TRBV3-2) combines with J gene TRBJ2-7; 9 nucleotides agree with TRBD2. CDR1 and CDR2 (germline): LGHDT, YNNKEL (reference sequence). The trim removed 1 base at V and 6 bases at J, leaving 1 base unmatched. The CDR3 loop spans 13 amino acids. Written as DNA, the CDR3 is TGTGCCAGCAGCCAAGTGACTAGCGGCGAGCAGTACTTC. This encodes CASSQVTSGEQYF.

The V and J genes are TRBV9 and TRBJ1-3; D is unresolved. CDR1 is SGDLS, CDR2 YYNGEE, per germline. V was pared by 0 bases and J by 6 bases, with 10 bases between. The CDR3 sequence is 14 residues long. CDR3 protein: CASSVAQSVNTIYF. The CDR3 DNA reads as TGTGCCAGCAGCGTAGCCCAGAGCGTAAACACCATATATTTT.

The chain has TRBV19 and TRBJ1-1, with D unclear. V lost 3 bases, J lost 0 bases, and 11 bases lay in between. Germline CDR1 and CDR2: LNHDA and SQIVND (reference sequence). The CDR3 contains 15 residues. In DNA, the CDR3 is TGTGCCAGTAGTATTAAGACGGCCATGAACACTGAAGCTTTCTTT. This gives the protein CASSIKTAMNTEAFF.

This chain joins TRBV5-1 and TRBJ1-3; D uncertain. Germline assignment: CDR1 SGHRS and CDR2 YFSETQ. The CDR3 totals 16 residues. V was clipped by 1 base and J by 0 bases, with 11 bases between them. CDR3 loop: CASSLREGLSGNTIYF. The CDR3 DNA follows: TGCGCCAGCAGCTTGAGGGAGGGCCTCTCTGGAAACACCATATATTTT.

The V call is TRBV10-1, the J call TRBJ2-5, with 7 bases fitting TRBD1. Germline loops: CDR1 WNHNN, CDR2 SYGVQD (reference sequence). The CDR3 runs to 15 residues. V trimming: 3 bases; J trimming: 1 base; junction bases outside the gene matches: 5. CDR3 protein: CASSDPGQIQETQYF. The CDR3 nucleotides are TGCGCCAGCAGTGACCCGGGACAGATCCAAGAGACCCAGTACTTC.

V and J are TRBV2 and TRBJ2-7, with D possibly being TRBD1 (5 bases). CDR3 length equals 14 residues. The V and J ends lost 3 bases and 0 bases respectively, with 9 bases between them. The germline CDR1 and CDR2 sequences are SNHLY and FYNNEI. The CDR3 loop reads CASSDQGSSYEQYF. DNA for the CDR3: TGTGCCAGCAGTGACCAGGGTAGCTCCTACGAGCAGTACTTC.

This sequence joins TRBV28 and TRBJ2-7, with 7 bases fitting TRBD1. The germline CDR1 and CDR2 sequences are MDHEN and SYDVKM. The V gene end was trimmed by 5 bases and the J gene end by 6 bases; junction bases not matched to a gene: 7. The CDR3 extends over 13 amino acids. CDR3 coding DNA: TGTGCCAGCAGTCTAGGGACAGATCGCGAGCAGTACTTC. This gives the protein CASSLGTDREQYF. The full variable domain, in which reference TRBV28 and TRBJ2-7 provide the parts outside the CDR3, is DVKVTQSSRYLVKRTGEKVFLECVQDMDHENMFWYRQDPGLGLRLIYFSYDVKMKEKGDIPEGYSVSREKKERFSLILESASTNQTSMYLCASSLGTDREQYFGPGTRLTVT.

This CDR3 reads CASSLAGDLGYGYTF. The CDR3 DNA reads TGTGCCAGCAGCTTAGCGGGAGATCTTGGCTATGGCTACACCTTC. The chain links TRBV7-2 to TRBJ1-2; D remains unclear. The germline V gene encodes CDR1 SGHTA and CDR2 FQGNSA. The CDR3 runs 15 residues. V lost 0 bases to trimming and J lost 4 bases, with 12 bases between them.

The rearrangement uses TRBV3-1 (or the pseudogene TRBV3-2) and TRBJ2-3; 9 bases match TRBD2. Germline assignment: CDR1 LGHDT and CDR2 YNNKEL (reference sequence). Losses at the gene ends were 6 bases for V and 2 bases for J; bases not matched to a gene: 9. The CDR3 sequence is 16 residues long. The CDR3 loop is CASSRRLAANTDTQYF. CDR3 coding DNA: TGTGCCAGCAGTCGCCGACTAGCGGCGAACACAGATACGCAGTATTTT.

The J gene is TRBJ1-4, the V gene TRBV12-3 or TRBV12-4; no reliable D call. With 5 bases removed from V and 5 bases from J, the gap between germline ends came to 6 bases. There are 12 residues in the CDR3. The CDR3 reads CASSTRNEKLFF. The CDR3 nucleotides read TGTGCCAGCAGTACCCGAAATGAAAAACTGTTTTTT.

The chain recombines TRBV29-1 with TRBJ1-3; D is ambiguous. Trimming took off 3 bases at V and 0 bases at J, with 9 bases between the two ends. The CDR3 loop spans 14 amino acids. Per germline, CDR1 SQVTM and CDR2 ANQGSEA. The CDR3 DNA reads as TGCAGCGTTGATCCGGAGCTCTCTGGAAACACCATATATTTT. Its protein is CSVDPELSGNTIYF.

J is TRBJ1-1 and V is TRBV27, with a possible D match to TRBD1 (5 bases). CDR3 length: 15 amino acids. Per germline, CDR1 MNHEY and CDR2 SMNVEV (reference sequence). Trimming took off 5 bases at V and 4 bases at J, with 17 bases between the two ends. The CDR3 DNA reads TGTGCCAGCAGTCCCTGGACAATATCAAGCACTGAAGCTTTCTTT. It translates to CASSPWTISSTEAFF.

The chain uses TRBV6-5 and TRBJ2-3, with TRBD1 matching over 10 bases. Germline CDR1 is MNHEY and CDR2 is SVGAGI. This CDR3 is built from 13 residues. The junction had 12 bases not matched to a gene; V was cut back by 6 bases and J by 15 bases. CDR3 residues: CASRGPATGGKYF. For the CDR3, the DNA is TGTGCCAGCAGGGGACCGGCGACAGGGGGCAAATATTTT.

J is TRBJ2-7 and V is TRBV24-1; 10 bases match TRBD1. Germline V lookup: CDR1 KGHDR, CDR2 SFDVKD. V was clipped by 3 bases and J by 3 bases; unmatched bases: 4. The CDR3 has 15 amino acids. The CDR3, as DNA: TGTGCCACCAGTGATCCCGGACAGGGGGTCTACGAGCAGTACTTC. It yields the protein CATSDPGQGVYEQYF.